This TCR beta chain appears in the sequencing data of a study of shared clonotypes between healthy human individuals. V lost 3 bases and J lost 1, with 9 bases in between. Germline V gives CDR1 MDHEN, CDR2 SYDVKM. This CDR3 has 14 residues. Clones were sequenced by immunoSEQ multiplex PCR, and TCRdb holds only the in-frame ones, with some missing. The sample gives about 980,000 clones, approximately 80% of which show up once; roughly 1.5% is in the top ten. To note about this clone: Other DNA sequences within the sample encode an identical CDR3.

The rearrangement joins TRBV28 to TRBJ1-2; TRBD1 might be the D (5 bases). The receptor comes from a man between 18 and 29 years old in good health. Sequenced: memory CD4+ T cells sorted from blood. The subset was: CD45RA-negative fraction. In DNA form, the CDR3 reads TGTGCCAGCAGTTTCGGTCAGGGTAACTATGGCTACACCTTC. Its protein is CASSFGQGNYGYTF.